This entry lists 30 T cell receptor beta chains sequenced from one sample in a study of T cell repertoires in cytomegalovirus infection. The antigens these receptors bind are not known. TCRdb itself ran the reads through MiXCR, one entry per CDR3 protein. The profile shows 80,000 to 90,000 distinct CDR3 sequences, under 55% of them singletons. The sequences come from CD8+ T cells from cultured PBMCs, collected from culture after CMV antigen stimulation. These TCRs come from a human donor in good health (CMV status not recorded). Some clones in this sample may be carry-over from other donors' samples.

V and J are TRBV6-1 and TRBJ1-4; D is unclear. The CDR3 loop spans 17 amino acids. V gave up 3 bases and J gave up 0 bases, with 14 bases separating them. Germline V gene sequence: CDR1 MNHNS, CDR2 SASEGT. The CDR3 bases are TGTGCCAGCAGTGATCCCTCGGACCTATCAACTAATGAAAAACTGTTTTTT. Protein product: CASSDPSDLSTNEKLFF.

The chain recombines TRBV6-6 with TRBJ2-1; 8 bases line up with TRBD2. The CDR3 sequence is 19 residues long. The junction had 19 bases not matched to a gene; V was cut back by 5 bases and J by 4 bases. CDR1 is MNHNY and CDR2 is SVGAGI in the germline V gene (reference sequence). CDR3 region: CASSLPPGTSRGRYNEQFF. CDR3 sequence (DNA): TGTGCCAGCAGTCTACCCCCCGGGACTAGTAGGGGTCGATACAATGAGCAGTTCTTC.

The V gene is TRBV28, the J gene TRBJ2-3; D call uncertain. The V gene lost 6 bases and the J gene lost 6 bases, with 16 bases spanning the gap. From germline, CDR1 is MDHEN and CDR2 SYDVKM. There are 14 residues in the CDR3. CDR3 region: CASSISGLQDTQYF. Here the CDR3 DNA reads TGTGCCAGCAGCATAAGTGGTTTACAGGATACGCAGTATTTT. Drawing the rest from reference TRBV28 and TRBJ2-3, the complete variable domain is DVKVTQSSRYLVKRTGEKVFLECVQDMDHENMFWYRQDPGLGLRLIYFSYDVKMKEKGDIPEGYSVSREKKERFSLILESASTNQTSMYLCASSISGLQDTQYFGPGTRLTVL.

The V call is TRBV7-2, the J call TRBJ2-1; 11 nucleotides agree with TRBD2. V trimming: 1 base; J trimming: 10 bases; junction bases outside the gene matches: 3. The CDR3 contains 14 residues. In germline, CDR1 is SGHTA, CDR2 FQGNSA. The CDR3 sequence is CASSLGLAGFEQFF. The CDR3 DNA sequence: TGTGCCAGCAGCTTAGGACTAGCGGGGTTCGAGCAGTTCTTC.

This clonotype was counted only a few times. The genes are TRBV29-1 and TRBJ2-3, with D perhaps matching TRBD1 (6 bases). CDR1 and CDR2 (germline): SQVTM, ANQGSEA. Trimming shortened V by 4 bases and J by 4 bases, and 12 bases separated the two germline ends. CDR3 length equals 13 residues. CDR3 coding DNA: TGCAGCGTTGCCAGACAGGCCCCAGATACGCAGTATTTT. Protein sequence: CSVARQAPDTQYF.

This clonotype was seen more than once but under ten times. V usage is TRBV19 and J usage is TRBJ1-4; 7 bases fit TRBD1. The CDR3 length is 13 residues. CDR1 and CDR2 from the germline V gene are LNHDA and SQIVND (reference sequence). Unmatched junction bases numbered 4, after V lost 6 bases and J lost 6 bases. The CDR3 nucleotides are TGTGCCAGTAGATCCGGGACAGATGAAAAACTGTTTTTT. It is translated as CASRSGTDEKLFF.

This clonotype appeared a few times. The genes are TRBV28 and TRBJ1-5; D is unresolved. The length of the CDR3 is 14 residues. V was clipped by 5 bases and J by 3 bases, with 11 bases between them. Germline V gene sequence: CDR1 MDHEN, CDR2 SYDVKM. The CDR3 here is CASSAYSTNQPQHF. The CDR3 nucleotides are TGTGCCAGCAGTGCGTACAGTACCAATCAGCCCCAGCATTTT. Using reference TRBV28 and TRBJ1-5 for the parts outside the CDR3, the full variable domain is DVKVTQSSRYLVKRTGEKVFLECVQDMDHENMFWYRQDPGLGLRLIYFSYDVKMKEKGDIPEGYSVSREKKERFSLILESASTNQTSMYLCASSAYSTNQPQHFGDGTRLSIL.

This clonotype was detected ten times or more. The chain uses TRBV7-2 and TRBJ2-1; TRBD2 matches 8 bases. The CDR3 is 15 residues long. Germline V lookup: CDR1 SGHTA, CDR2 FQGNSA. V shed 2 bases and J 9 bases; nucleotides not matched to a gene: 9. CDR3 sequence: CASSLLAGDWTEQFF. CDR3 nucleotide sequence: TGTGCCAGCAGCTTACTAGCGGGTGATTGGACTGAGCAGTTCTTC.

This chain joins TRBV4-1 and TRBJ2-1, with 8 bases aligning to TRBD2. The V gene's germline CDR1 is MGHRA and CDR2 YSYEKL. V shed 6 bases and J 8 bases; nucleotides not matched to a gene: 6. CDR3 length equals 13 residues. The DNA of the CDR3 is TGCGCCAGCAGTCCGAGCGGGGGTGATGAGCAGTTCTTC. Its translation: CASSPSGGDEQFF.

This clonotype was observed a few times. V usage is TRBV19 and J usage is TRBJ2-7; a possible D gene is TRBD1 (6 bases). Looked up from germline, CDR1 is LNHDA and CDR2 is SQIVND (reference sequence). V lost 3 bases and J 0 bases, leaving 12 bases between the germline ends. CDR3 length: 15 amino acids. CDR3: CASSMFEDSSYEQYF. CDR3 DNA: TGTGCCAGTAGTATGTTTGAGGACAGCTCCTACGAGCAGTACTTC.

This clonotype was seen more than once but under ten times. The chain has TRBV6-6 and TRBJ2-3, with 7 bases that match TRBD2. The germline V gene encodes CDR1 MNHNY and CDR2 SVGAGI (reference sequence). Trimming took 0 bases from V and 5 from J; bases not matched to a gene: 5. The CDR3 is 15 amino acids. The CDR3 loop is CASSYSPGGGDTQYF. Here the CDR3 DNA reads TGTGCCAGCAGTTACTCGCCGGGGGGAGGAGATACGCAGTATTTT.

The chain has TRBV27 and TRBJ2-1, with unresolved D. V was trimmed by 5 bases and J by 5 bases, leaving 19 bases between them. CDR1 and CDR2 (germline): MNHEY, SMNVEV (reference sequence). This CDR3 comprises 16 residues. CDR3: CASSPFGVIRHNEQFF. The CDR3 DNA sequence: TGTGCCAGCAGTCCCTTTGGGGTAATAAGGCACAATGAGCAGTTCTTC.

This clonotype was observed a single time. The chain combines TRBV12-3 or TRBV12-4 with TRBJ2-5, with D unresolved. The ends were cut back, 5 bases at V and 1 base at J, with 11 bases in the middle. The CDR3 length is 14 residues. The CDR3 is CASSILGSQETQYF. CDR3 nucleotide sequence: TGTGCCAGCAGTATCCTGGGCAGCCAAGAGACCCAGTACTTC.

The chain has TRBV4-1 and TRBJ2-1, with TRBD2 matching over 9 bases. CDR1 and CDR2 (germline): MGHRA, YSYEKL. With V trimmed by 0 bases and J by 2 bases, 8 bases remained unmatched. The CDR3 loop spans 18 amino acids. CDR3 loop: CASSQEGGLAVPYNEQFF. CDR3 bases: TGCGCCAGCAGCCAAGAAGGGGGACTAGCTGTCCCCTACAATGAGCAGTTCTTC.

The chain links TRBV27 to TRBJ2-7, with D tentatively TRBD2 (5 bases). The germline gives CDR1 MNHEY, CDR2 SMNVEV (reference sequence). This CDR3 has 16 residues. V lost 6 bases and J 0 bases, leaving 18 bases between the germline ends. CDR3 DNA sequence: TGTGCCAGCAGCCACTCTAACGGGGTCTCCTCCTACGAGCAGTACTTC. Translation gives CASSHSNGVSSYEQYF.

In DNA form, the CDR3 reads TGTGCCAGCAGCGTAGTGGATAGCGGGAGGGAGTGGGGTAATGAGCAGTTCTTC. Its protein product is CASSVVDSGREWGNEQFF. The rearrangement uses TRBV9 and TRBJ2-1, with 11 bases matching TRBD2. Germline CDR1 and CDR2: SGDLS and YYNGEE. This CDR3 contains 18 residues. Unmatched junction bases numbered 12, after V lost 0 bases and J lost 7 bases.

The rearrangement uses TRBV6-5 and TRBJ2-3, with 9 bases identical to TRBD2. V shed 7 bases and J 4 bases; nucleotides not matched to a gene: 3. This CDR3 is built from 13 residues. Looked up from germline, CDR1 is MNHEY and CDR2 is SVGAGI. Written as DNA, the CDR3 is TGTGCCAGCATAGCGGGAGTCTCAGATACGCAGTATTTT. As protein: CASIAGVSDTQYF.

This clonotype was seen more than once but under ten times. The chain is built from TRBV7-6 and TRBJ1-1, with TRBD1 matching 7 bases. Germline V gene lookup returns CDR1 SGHVS and CDR2 FNYEAQ. The V and J ends lost 6 bases and 8 bases, in that order; junction bases with no gene match: 6. The CDR3 extends over 12 amino acids. CDR3 sequence (DNA): TGTGCCAGCAGGTCACAGGGGACAGAAGCTTTCTTT. Its protein is CASRSQGTEAFF.

The chain joins TRBV11-2 to TRBJ2-7, with D tentatively TRBD1 or TRBD2 (6 bases each). The V end was cut by 8 bases, the J end by 7 bases, with 21 bases between. This CDR3 spans 14 amino acids. CDR1 and CDR2 from the germline V gene are SGHAT and FQNNGV. The CDR3, as DNA: TGTGCCAGCGGGGCCACGGGGGCGATGGATGAGCAGTACTTC. This codes for CASGATGAMDEQYF.

This clonotype was seen more than once but under ten times. The chain employs TRBV25-1 and TRBJ2-5, with D unclear. The CDR3 length is 14 residues. The V gene lost 0 bases and the J gene lost 5 bases, with 10 bases spanning the gap. Germline V gene data show CDR1 as MGHDK and CDR2 as SYGVNS. The chain's CDR3 is CASSEYRAGETQYF. The CDR3, as DNA: TGTGCCAGCAGTGAATATCGCGCTGGGGAGACCCAGTACTTC.

At least ten counts were recorded for this clonotype. The chain carries TRBV7-2 and TRBJ1-1; D gene ambiguous. Germline values: CDR1 SGHTA, CDR2 FQGNSA. Deletions cut 4 bases from V and 2 bases from J, with 11 bases between. The CDR3 loop spans 14 amino acids. This CDR3 reads CASSSPPANTEAFF. In DNA, the CDR3 is TGTGCCAGCAGCTCGCCCCCAGCTAACACTGAAGCTTTCTTT.

The chain has TRBV7-6 and TRBJ2-1; D assignment may be TRBD1 or TRBD2 (5 bases each). The V gene lost 5 bases and the J gene lost 3 bases, with 14 bases spanning the gap. The CDR3 spans 15 residues. CDR1 SGHVS and CDR2 FNYEAQ come from the germline V gene. This CDR3 reads CASSRLHGGYNEQFF. CDR3 sequence (DNA): TGTGCCAGCAGCCGCCTTCATGGGGGCTACAATGAGCAGTTCTTC.

The chain recombines TRBV27 with TRBJ2-7, with D unresolved. The CDR3 loop spans 13 amino acids. Germline V lookup: CDR1 MNHEY, CDR2 SMNVEV (reference sequence). Trimming shortened V by 4 bases and J by 0 bases, and 7 bases separated the two germline ends. This chain's CDR3 is CASSSRSSYEQYF. CDR3 coding DNA: TGTGCCAGCAGTTCCAGGAGCTCCTACGAGCAGTACTTC.

The rearrangement joins TRBV12-3 or TRBV12-4 to TRBJ2-2; TRBD1 agrees at 8 bases. V gave up 5 bases and J gave up 7 bases; unmatched junction bases: 18. The CDR3 runs 18 residues. CDR3 coding DNA: TGTGCCAGCAGTCCTGGGGGACAGGTAGTGCTTCTTGACGGGGAGCTGTTTTTT. Amino acids: CASSPGGQVVLLDGELFF.

The chain recombines TRBV19 with TRBJ2-7; TRBD2 aligns across 12 bases. Germline V gene lookup returns CDR1 LNHDA and CDR2 SQIVND (reference sequence). The CDR3 has 15 residues. V shed 3 bases, J shed 7 bases, and the junction held 7 bases outside the gene matches. The CDR3 here is CASSIRTSGIWEQYF. The CDR3 DNA follows: TGTGCCAGTAGTATTCGGACTAGCGGGATCTGGGAGCAGTACTTC.

About this clonotype itself: At one end, the junction sequence differs from germline, possibly due to a read error. J is TRBJ2-1 and V is TRBV3-1; weak D call: TRBD2 (7 bases). This CDR3 contains 19 residues. From germline, CDR1 is LGHDT and CDR2 YNNKEL (reference sequence). The chain's CDR3 is CASSQDAPMGGGHYNDQFF. CDR3 sequence (DNA): TGTGCCAGCAGCCAAGATGCCCCTATGGGGGGGGGCCACTACAATGATCAGTTCTTC.

This clonotype turned up a few times. This CDR3 reads CASSFLAGTGELFF. CDR3 DNA sequence: TGTGCCAGCAGTTTCCTCGCGGGGACCGGGGAGCTGTTTTTT. The rearrangement links TRBV12-3 or TRBV12-4 to TRBJ2-2; the D gene is possibly TRBD2 (6 bases). The CDR3 is 14 residues long. V was shortened by 3 bases and J by 5 bases, with 10 bases between the two germline ends.

This clonotype appeared once. Relative to the germline gene, one junction end is altered; a read error may explain this. The CDR3 region is CASSMGGSTQPQHF. The CDR3 nucleotides read TGTGCCAGCAGCATGGGAGGAAGCACTCAGCCCCAGCATTTT. The V and J genes are TRBV28 and TRBJ1-5; D gene unclear. Germline V gene data show CDR1 as MDHEN and CDR2 as SYDVKM. The CDR3 length is 14 residues.

CDR3 residues: CASKDSFNEQFF. CDR3 bases: TGTGCCAGCAAGGATAGCTTTAATGAGCAGTTCTTC. The chain uses TRBV6-1 and TRBJ2-1, with unresolved D. The CDR3 totals 12 residues. V was trimmed by 7 bases and J by 7 bases, leaving 11 bases between them. Per the germline V gene, CDR1 is MNHNS and CDR2 is SASEGT.

The rearrangement uses TRBV7-8 and TRBJ1-1; D may be TRBD1 (6 bases). V dropped 2 bases and J dropped 5 bases, with 9 bases sitting between them. CDR3 size: 13 residues. Looked up from germline, CDR1 is SGHVS and CDR2 is FQNEAQ. CDR3 residues: CASSLRTDTEAFF. In DNA form, the CDR3 reads TGTGCCAGCAGCTTAAGGACAGATACTGAAGCTTTCTTT.